Included here is one TCR beta chain sequence, with context. The sample comes from a study of blood T cell repertoires in COVID-19. As for the study in general: From T cells, B-cell-depleted T cells, or PBMCs came the material, which was cDNA or gDNA.

Germline CDR1 is SGHTA and CDR2 is FQGNSA. The CDR3 spans 15 residues. V lost 1 base and J lost 7, with 13 bases in between. Here immunoSEQ multiplex PCR was the method, and the copy in TCRdb shows in-frame clones only, minus some. Of more than 250,000 clones in the sample, over 65% were seen once. Specimen: peripheral blood. This clonotype was obtained from a man in his 60s who had recovered from COVID-19. The rearrangement links TRBV7-2 to TRBJ1-4, with a weak D call TRBD1 (5 bases). The CDR3 loop reads CASSLGAGLVEKLFF. CDR3 bases: TGTGCCAGCAGCTTAGGGGCAGGGTTGGTTGAAAAACTGTTTTTT.